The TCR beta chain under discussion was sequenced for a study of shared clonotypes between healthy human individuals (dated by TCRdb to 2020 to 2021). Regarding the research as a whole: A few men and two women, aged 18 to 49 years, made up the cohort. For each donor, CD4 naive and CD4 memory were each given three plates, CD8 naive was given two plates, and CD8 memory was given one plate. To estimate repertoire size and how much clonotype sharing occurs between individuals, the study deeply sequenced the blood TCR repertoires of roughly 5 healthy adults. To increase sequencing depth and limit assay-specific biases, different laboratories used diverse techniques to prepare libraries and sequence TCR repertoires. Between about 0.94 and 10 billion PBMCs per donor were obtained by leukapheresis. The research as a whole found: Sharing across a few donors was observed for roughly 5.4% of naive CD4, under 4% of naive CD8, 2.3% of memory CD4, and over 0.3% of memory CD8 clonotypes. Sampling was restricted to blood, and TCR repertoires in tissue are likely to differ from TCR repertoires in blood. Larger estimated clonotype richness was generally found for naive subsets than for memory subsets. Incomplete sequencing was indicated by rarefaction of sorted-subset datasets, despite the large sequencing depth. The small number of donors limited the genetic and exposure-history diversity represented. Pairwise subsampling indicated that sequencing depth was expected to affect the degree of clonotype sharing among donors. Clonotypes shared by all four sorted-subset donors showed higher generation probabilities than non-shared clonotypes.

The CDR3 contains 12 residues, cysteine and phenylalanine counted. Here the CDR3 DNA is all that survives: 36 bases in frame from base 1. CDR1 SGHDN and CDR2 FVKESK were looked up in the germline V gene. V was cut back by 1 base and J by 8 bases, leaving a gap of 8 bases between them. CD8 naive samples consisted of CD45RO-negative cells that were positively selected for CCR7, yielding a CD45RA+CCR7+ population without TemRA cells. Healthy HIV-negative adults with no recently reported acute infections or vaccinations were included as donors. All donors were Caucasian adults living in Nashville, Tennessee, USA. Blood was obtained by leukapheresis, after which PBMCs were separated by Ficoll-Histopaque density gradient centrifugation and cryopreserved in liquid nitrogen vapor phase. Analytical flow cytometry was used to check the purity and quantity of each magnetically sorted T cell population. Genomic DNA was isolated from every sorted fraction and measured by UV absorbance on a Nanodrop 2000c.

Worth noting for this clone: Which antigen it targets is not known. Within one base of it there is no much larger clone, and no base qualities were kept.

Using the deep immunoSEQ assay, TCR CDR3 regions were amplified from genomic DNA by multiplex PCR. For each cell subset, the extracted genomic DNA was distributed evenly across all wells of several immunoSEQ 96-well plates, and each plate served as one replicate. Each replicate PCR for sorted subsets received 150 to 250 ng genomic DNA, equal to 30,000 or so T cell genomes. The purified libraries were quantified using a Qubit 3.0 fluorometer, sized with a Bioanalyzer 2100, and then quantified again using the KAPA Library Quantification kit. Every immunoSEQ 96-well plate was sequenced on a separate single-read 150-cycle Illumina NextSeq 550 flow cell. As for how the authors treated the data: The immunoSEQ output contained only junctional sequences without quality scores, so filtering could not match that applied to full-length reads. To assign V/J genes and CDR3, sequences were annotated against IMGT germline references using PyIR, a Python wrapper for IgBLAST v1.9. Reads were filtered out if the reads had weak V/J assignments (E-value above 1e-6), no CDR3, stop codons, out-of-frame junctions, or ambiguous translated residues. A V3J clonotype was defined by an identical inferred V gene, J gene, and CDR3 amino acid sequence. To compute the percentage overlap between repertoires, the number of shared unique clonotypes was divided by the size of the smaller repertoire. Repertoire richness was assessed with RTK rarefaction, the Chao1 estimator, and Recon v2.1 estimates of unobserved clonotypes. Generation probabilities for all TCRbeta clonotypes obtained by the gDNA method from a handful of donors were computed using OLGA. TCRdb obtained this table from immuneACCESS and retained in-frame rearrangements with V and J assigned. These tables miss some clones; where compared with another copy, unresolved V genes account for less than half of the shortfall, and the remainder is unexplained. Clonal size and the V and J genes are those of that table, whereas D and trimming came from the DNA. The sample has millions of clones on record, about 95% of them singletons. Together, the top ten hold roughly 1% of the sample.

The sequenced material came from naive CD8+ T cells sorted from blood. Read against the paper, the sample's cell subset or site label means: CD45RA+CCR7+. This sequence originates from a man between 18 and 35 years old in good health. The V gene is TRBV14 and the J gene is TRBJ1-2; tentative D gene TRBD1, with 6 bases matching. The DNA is TGTGCCAGCAGCCAAGGGACAGAGGGCTACACCTTC. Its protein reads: CASSQGTEGYTF.